The present entry profiles one TCR beta chain with its context. TCRdb reanalysed the 5' RACE reads using MiXCR and keeps one entry per CDR3 protein. This table has approximately 340,000 distinct CDR3 sequences, roughly 14% appearing once. Trimming took off 6 bases at V and 0 bases at J, with 12 bases between the two ends. This CDR3 is 15 amino acids long. The sample originates from a study of CD8 T cells in ankylosing spondylitis. This chain connects TRBV12-3 or TRBV12-4 to TRBJ2-1; D is ambiguous. Sequencing was carried out using blood, either unsorted or a sorted T cell fraction (not recorded which). The clonotype was recovered from a male donor with ankylosing spondylitis or in good health (not recorded which). CDR3 sequence reads: CASRVTPSSYNEQFF. For the CDR3, the DNA is TGTGCCAGCAGGGTGACACCGAGCTCCTACAATGAGCAGTTCTTC.